Below are 10 T cell receptor beta chains sequenced from a single sample in a study of vaccination effects on CD4 cells after COVID-19. What these receptors recognize is not known. ViraFEST used viral peptide pools to expand antigen-specific CD4+ T cells before sequencing. The culture ran for approximately 9 days before CD4+ T cells were isolated. According to PCR results, the person was infected with SARS-CoV-2 between March and December 2020. The assay was immunoSEQ multiplex PCR, and TCRdb's table has in-frame clones only and misses some. The sample holds around 30,000 clones, approximately 62% seen once. Sample: CD4+ T cells from PBMCs cultured with SARS-CoV-2 spike peptides, taken before COVID-19 vaccination. These receptors came from a human donor who had a prior SARS-CoV-2 infection.

This chain connects TRBV2 to TRBJ2-3; D may be TRBD1 (6 bases). The V end lost 5 bases, the J end lost 4 bases, and 16 bases lay between the germline ends. Germline CDR1 and CDR2: SNHLY and FYNNEI. This CDR3 has 15 amino acids. Written as DNA, the CDR3 is TGTGCCAGCAGTTATACAGGGTCAGGGGCAGATACGCAGTATTTT. Translation gives CASSYTGSGADTQYF. The full variable domain, completed using reference TRBV2 and TRBJ2-3, is EPEVTQTPSHQVTQMGQEVILRCVPISNHLYFYWYRQILGQKVEFLVSFYNNEISEKSEIFDDQFSVERPDGSNFTLKIRSTKLEDSAMYFCASSYTGSGADTQYFGPGTRLTVL.

V and J are TRBV2 and TRBJ1-1; D unresolved. Germline V gene data show CDR1 as SNHLY and CDR2 as FYNNEI. CDR3 length equals 16 residues. V lost 6 bases, J lost 0 bases, and 17 bases lay in between. This CDR3 is CASRSPDGRMNTEAFF. The CDR3, as DNA: TGTGCCAGCAGGTCCCCCGACGGGCGCATGAACACTGAAGCTTTCTTT.

The chain combines TRBV13 with TRBJ1-2, with TRBD1 identical over 9 bases. Trimming took 7 bases from V and 7 from J; bases not matched to a gene: 4. This CDR3 contains 12 residues. Germline V gives CDR1 PRHDT, CDR2 FYEKMQ (reference sequence). This CDR3 reads CASTTGGVGYTF. In DNA form, the CDR3 reads TGTGCCAGCACGACAGGGGGTGTTGGCTACACCTTC.

The CDR3 is CATSRETSGSYNEQFF. CDR3 DNA: TGTGCCACCAGCAGAGAAACTAGCGGCTCCTACAATGAGCAGTTCTTC. J is TRBJ2-1 and V is TRBV15; TRBD2 matches 8 bases. The V gene end was trimmed by 0 bases and the J gene end by 0 bases; junction bases not matched to a gene: 1. Germline V gene data show CDR1 as LNHNV and CDR2 as YYDKDF (reference sequence). This CDR3 region has 16 residues.

This chain's CDR3 is CASATTGLAGLYEQYF. Written as DNA, the CDR3 is TGTGCCAGCGCGACTACCGGACTAGCGGGGTTGTACGAGCAGTACTTC. The chain carries TRBV3-1 (or the pseudogene TRBV3-2) and TRBJ2-7, with TRBD2 identical over 12 bases. Per the germline V gene, CDR1 is LGHDT and CDR2 is YNNKEL (reference sequence). The CDR3 sequence is 16 residues long. Trimming at V came to 8 bases and at J to 4 bases, leaving 12 bases not matched to a gene.

The rearrangement joins TRBV18 to TRBJ2-7, with unresolved D. V lost 5 bases and J 3 bases, leaving 14 bases between the germline ends. This CDR3 comprises 14 residues. The V gene's germline CDR1 is KGHSH and CDR2 LQKENI. The CDR3 sequence: CASSESLMDYEQYF. Here the CDR3 DNA reads TGTGCCAGCTCAGAGAGCCTGATGGACTACGAGCAGTACTTC.

The chain uses TRBV18 and TRBJ1-4; D perhaps matches TRBD1 (5 bases). CDR1 and CDR2 from the germline V gene are KGHSH and LQKENI. The CDR3 extends over 17 amino acids. Deletions cut 5 bases from V and 2 bases from J, with 18 bases between. CDR3 residues: CASSSRQQGDTNEKLFF. Here the CDR3 DNA reads TGTGCCAGCTCATCCCGCCAGCAGGGAGACACTAATGAAAAACTGTTTTTT.

The rearrangement links TRBV9 to TRBJ2-5; 11 nucleotides match TRBD1. Per the germline V gene, CDR1 is SGDLS and CDR2 is YYNGEE. The CDR3 totals 15 residues. Losses at the gene ends were 3 bases for V and 4 bases for J; bases not matched to a gene: 5. This CDR3 is CASSELGTGGETQYF. CDR3 coding DNA: TGTGCCAGCAGCGAGCTTGGGACAGGGGGAGAGACCCAGTACTTC.

V and J are TRBV11-1 and TRBJ2-3; 11 nucleotides align to TRBD2. This CDR3 has 16 amino acids. Germline lookup yields CDR1 SGHAT and CDR2 FQDESV (reference sequence). The V and J ends lost 6 bases and 1 base, in that order; junction bases with no gene match: 6. The DNA of the CDR3 is TGTGCCAGCAGGGCGTCACTAGCGGGAGGCACAGATACGCAGTATTTT. This sequence encodes CASRASLAGGTDTQYF. Together with reference TRBV11-1 and TRBJ2-3, the CDR3 gives the full variable domain: EAEVAQSPRYKITEKSQAVAFWCDPISGHATLYWYRQILGQGPELLVQFQDESVVDDSQLPKDRFSAERLKGVDSTLKIQPAELGDSAMYLCASRASLAGGTDTQYFGPGTRLTVL.

This chain joins TRBV28 and TRBJ1-1; unclear D gene. From germline, CDR1 is MDHEN and CDR2 SYDVKM. V was shortened by 5 bases and J by 0 bases, with 22 bases between the two germline ends. The CDR3 sequence is 18 residues long. The CDR3: CASSGPTSGRTMNTEAFF. For the CDR3, the DNA is TGTGCCAGCAGTGGCCCAACGTCGGGCAGAACTATGAACACTGAAGCTTTCTTT.